Included here is one T cell receptor (beta chain) sequence, with context. Its antigen is not identified. This record belongs to a study of OX40 agonist ivuxolimab in advanced cancers. Study information: Ivuxolimab, an agonist antibody against OX40 (CD134), was given to patients. Patients enrolled in dose escalation were diagnosed with hepatocellular carcinoma, melanoma, renal cell or head and neck cancer. Patients achieving partial responses numbered three: one hepatocellular carcinoma case and two cutaneous melanoma cases. Study-wide results and caveats: CD4+ and CD8+ blood T cells expanded clonally by week 6 at 0.1 to 3.0 mg/kg.

Method: immunoSEQ multiplex PCR; TCRdb's copy keeps in-frame clones and lacks some. The table includes some 74,000 clones, roughly 88% detected once. Looked up from germline, CDR1 is SGHTA and CDR2 is FQGNSA. Trimming stripped 7 bases from V and 4 bases from J, with 13 bases between. CDR3 size: 13 residues. This clonotype was obtained from an adult with an advanced solid tumor such as melanoma, head and neck, liver or kidney cancer. The sample in question was CD4+ or CD8+ T cells sorted from blood, obtained in a trial of the OX40 agonist ivuxolimab. V usage is TRBV7-2 and J usage is TRBJ2-5; D may be TRBD2 (7 bases). The CDR3 sequence: CASIRGAGETQYF. The CDR3 nucleotides read TGTGCCAGCATCCGGGGGGCGGGAGAGACCCAGTACTTC. Combining the CDR3 with reference TRBV7-2 and TRBJ2-5 gives the whole variable domain GAGVSQSPSNKVTEKGKDVELRCDPISGHTALYWYRQSLGQGLEFLIYFQGNSAPDKSGLPSDRFSAERTGGSVSTLTIQRTQQEDSAVYLCASIRGAGETQYFGPGTRLLVL.